A selection of T cell receptor beta chains follows, all from one sample in a study of Ad26.COV2.S vaccination and SARS-CoV-2 variants. Clones were read by immunoSEQ multiplex PCR, and TCRdb kept only the in-frame ones, dropping some. The sample gives more than 300,000 clones, 80% to 90% of which show up once; under 6% is in the top ten. Specimen: peripheral blood, collected in a trial of Ad26.COV2.S vaccine versus placebo. The receptor source for this set is a person aged 18 to 65 who received the Ad26.COV2.S COVID-19 vaccine or a placebo. The CDR3 runs from the conserved cysteine through the conserved F or W. A D gene is named only where the DNA matches it firmly. Rows give clone size only sometimes, using once, few, many, or a class for an expanded clone.

size: -; D: TRBD1; V: TRBV5-1; J: TRBJ1-4; CDR3: CASSLWGTANEKLFF; DNA: TGCGCCAGCAGCTTGTGGGGGACAGCTAATGAAAAACTGTTTTTT
size: -; D: TRBD1; V: TRBV2; J: TRBJ2-1; CDR3: CASTALQGASNEQFF; DNA: TGTGCCAGCACGGCCCTACAGGGGGCCAGCAATGAGCAGTTCTTC
size: -; D: -; V: TRBV10-3; J: TRBJ2-1; CDR3: CAIGKYNEQFF; DNA: TGTGCCATCGGCAAATACAATGAGCAGTTCTTC
size: -; D: -; V: TRBV2; J: TRBJ2-5; CDR3: CASSEDNQDQLETQYF; DNA: TGTGCCAGCAGTGAAGATAACCAAGATCAACTAGAGACCCAGTACTTC
size: -; D: -; V: TRBV6-5; J: TRBJ2-7; CDR3: CASSNGIGQYF; DNA: TGTGCCAGCAGTAATGGGATCGGGCAGTACTTC
size: -; D: TRBD1; V: TRBV6-5; J: TRBJ1-2; CDR3: CASNPFRTGLYGYTF; DNA: TGTGCCAGCAACCCCTTTAGGACAGGGCTCTATGGCTACACCTTC
size: -; D: -; V: TRBV7-9; J: TRBJ2-6; CDR3: CASSHYRSGANVLTF; DNA: TGTGCCAGCAGCCATTATCGCTCTGGGGCCAACGTCCTGACTTTC
size: -; D: TRBD1; V: TRBV7-9; J: TRBJ1-5; CDR3: CASSKGDRGGIQPQHF; DNA: TGTGCCAGCAGTAAAGGGGACAGGGGTGGTATTCAGCCCCAGCATTTT
size: -; D: -; V: TRBV5-1; J: TRBJ1-4; CDR3: CASSLGAVTGVEKLFF; DNA: TGCGCCAGCAGCTTGGGTGCAGTCACGGGTGTTGAAAAACTGTTTTTT
size: -; D: TRBD2; V: TRBV4-3; J: TRBJ2-2; CDR3: CASSQDRLAGYTGELFF; DNA: TGCGCCAGCAGCCAAGATCGATTAGCGGGATACACCGGGGAGCTGTTTTTT
size: -; D: TRBD2; V: TRBV28; J: TRBJ2-7; CDR3: CASSLPGGVGYEQYF; DNA: TGTGCCAGCAGTTTGCCCGGGGGGGTGGGATACGAGCAGTACTTC
size: -; D: -; V: TRBV5-4; J: TRBJ2-1; CDR3: CASSLRGVDEQFF; DNA: TGTGCCAGCAGCTTGCGAGGGGTCGATGAGCAGTTCTTC
size: -; D: -; V: TRBV28; J: TRBJ1-1; CDR3: CASRSDSTVRTEAFF; DNA: TGTGCCAGCAGATCCGACTCGACAGTCCGTACTGAAGCTTTCTTT
size: few; D: -; V: TRBV3-1/TRBV3-2; J: TRBJ1-1; CDR3: CASSQVMNTEAFF; DNA: TGTGCCAGCAGCCAAGTTATGAACACTGAAGCTTTCTTT
size: once; D: -; V: TRBV30; J: TRBJ1-2; CDR3: CAWSLGALGYTF; DNA: TGTGCCTGGAGTTTGGGGGCGCTTGGCTACACCTTC
size: -; D: -; V: TRBV7-2; J: TRBJ2-7; CDR3: CASSLSRIAYEQYF; DNA: TGTGCCAGCAGCTTATCGAGGATCGCCTACGAGCAGTACTTC
size: -; D: -; V: TRBV2; J: TRBJ1-1; CDR3: CASSEALLRNTEAFF; DNA: TGTGCCAGCAGTGAAGCGCTTCTGAGGAACACTGAAGCTTTCTTT
size: -; D: -; V: TRBV28; J: TRBJ2-7; CDR3: CASSFQGGGYEQYF; DNA: TGTGCCAGCAGTTTCCAAGGGGGAGGTTACGAGCAGTACTTC
size: -; D: -; V: TRBV5-1; J: TRBJ2-5; CDR3: CASNRIKAGQETQYF; DNA: TGCGCCAGCAATCGAATCAAGGCAGGTCAAGAGACCCAGTACTTC
size: -; D: -; V: TRBV30; J: TRBJ2-3; CDR3: CAWSRVGLTDTQYF; DNA: TGTGCCTGGAGTAGGGTGGGGCTGACAGATACGCAGTATTTT
size: -; D: -; V: TRBV6-6; J: TRBJ2-7; CDR3: CASSYFLGYEQYF; DNA: TGTGCCAGCAGTTACTTCTTGGGATACGAGCAGTACTTC
size: -; D: -; V: TRBV28; J: TRBJ2-2; CDR3: CASSFKAGELFF; DNA: TGTGCCAGCAGTTTTAAGGCCGGGGAGCTGTTTTTT
size: -; D: -; V: TRBV13; J: TRBJ2-1; CDR3: CASSPGQNNYNEQFF; DNA: TGTGCCAGCAGCCCAGGACAGAATAACTACAATGAGCAGTTCTTC
size: many; D: TRBD1; V: TRBV5-1; J: TRBJ1-3; CDR3: CASSLGQNSGNTIYF; DNA: TGCGCCAGCAGCCTGGGACAGAACTCTGGAAACACCATATATTTT